This T cell receptor (beta chain) was recovered during a study of blood T cell repertoires in COVID-19. Produced via immunoSEQ multiplex PCR; TCRdb's table is partial and in-frame only. The sample yields about 64,000 clones, around 90% seen once. CDR3 length: 11 residues. The V gene's germline CDR1 is SGHAT and CDR2 FQNNGV. V shed 5 bases and J shed 4 bases, with 4 bases lying between them. Sequenced: peripheral blood. The TCR originated in a woman aged 55-70 years with COVID-19, enrolled during active disease. The chain uses TRBV11-2 and TRBJ2-3; D uncertain. CDR3 nucleotide sequence: TGTGCCAGCAGCAGCTCAGATACGCAGTATTTT. It codes for CASSSSDTQYF.